A selection of T cell receptor beta chains follows, all from one sample in a study of T cells in Graves' hyperthyroidism and ophthalmopathy. TCRdb analysed the multiplex PCR reads with MiXCR anew, one entry per CDR3 protein. Of 600,000 or so distinct CDR3 sequences listed, 15% to 20% were seen once; the top ten hold 3.5% to 4%. Sequencing input: blood. The receptor source for this set is a woman aged 30 to 39 with Graves' hyperthyroidism. The CDR3 runs from the conserved cysteine through the conserved F or W. The D gene is left open where the match is weak. Clone size is given for some rows only: seen once, a few or many times, or a class if the clone is expanded.

j_gene | d_gene | abundance | v_gene | CDR3aa | CDR3nt
TRBJ1-2 | . | many | TRBV10-3 | CAISEGRGYGYTF | TGTGCCATCAGTGAAGGCAGGGGCTATGGCTACACCTTC
TRBJ2-1 | . | many | TRBV30 | CAWRVAEDNEQFF | TGTGCCTGGAGAGTAGCGGAAGACAATGAGCAGTTCTTC
TRBJ2-7 | . | . | TRBV4-2 | CASSQEGTTPEQYF | TGTGCCAGCAGCCAAGAGGGTACCACCCCCGAGCAGTACTTC
TRBJ2-1 | TRBD2 | . | TRBV20-1 | CSARDQYPLSGRASNEQLF | TGCAGTGCTAGAGATCAATATCCACTGAGCGGGAGGGCGTCGAATGAGCAGCTCTTC
TRBJ2-7 | . | many | TRBV28 | CASSLYGPGSYEQYF | TGTGCCAGCAGTTTATACGGTCCGGGGTCCTACGAGCAGTACTTC
TRBJ2-2 | . | . | TRBV27 | CATRGGTGELFF | TGTGCCACCAGAGGGGGCACCGGGGAGCTGTTTTTT
TRBJ2-1 | . | many | TRBV11-3 | CASSFDPLRSNEQFF | TGTGCCAGCAGCTTCGATCCTCTTCGGTCCAATGAGCAGTTCTTC
TRBJ2-7 | . | . | TRBV19 | CASNLPGATLYEQYF | TGTGCCAGTAACCTCCCCGGAGCGACCCTCTACGAGCAGTACTTC
TRBJ2-4 | . | . | TRBV2 | CASSVRGQGKNIQYF | TGTGCCAGCAGTGTCCGAGGGCAGGGGAAAAACATTCAGTACTTC
TRBJ2-7 | TRBD2 | many | TRBV7-2 | CASSFPGGTSPYEQYF | TGTGCCAGCAGCTTCCCTGGGGGGACTAGTCCCTACGAGCAGTACTTC
TRBJ1-1 | . | . | TRBV5-1 | CASSAASSFAEAFF | TGTGCCAGCAGCGCAGCGAGCAGTTTCGCTGAAGCTTTCTTT
TRBJ2-3 | . | many | TRBV7-2 | CASSSTGEGTDTQYF | TGTGCCAGCAGCAGCACAGGGGAGGGCACAGATACGCAGTATTTT
TRBJ1-2 | . | . | TRBV7-9 | CASKSGDHGYTF | TGTGCCAGCAAGTCGGGGGACCATGGCTACACCTTC
TRBJ1-3 | . | . | TRBV7-2 | CASSFSTVSGNTIYF | TGTGCCAGCAGCTTCTCGACCGTCTCTGGAAACACCATATATTTT
TRBJ1-1 | . | few | TRBV6-1 | CASSSPDLNTEAFF | TGTGCCAGCAGTTCCCCGGACCTAAACACTGAAGCTTTCTTT
TRBJ2-1 | TRBD1 | once | TRBV5-6 | CASRKTGSLNEQFF | TGTGCCAGCAGAAAGACAGGGAGCTTGAATGAGCAGTTCTTC
TRBJ1-3 | TRBD1 | . | TRBV3-1 | CASSLDRDSGNTIYF | TGTGCCAGCAGCCTCGACAGGGACTCTGGAAACACCATATATTTT
TRBJ1-1 | TRBD1 | few | TRBV30 | CAWTRDSRGEAFF | TGTGCCTGGACCCGGGACAGCAGGGGTGAAGCTTTCTTT
TRBJ2-2 | . | few | TRBV6-1 | CASSTENRVNTGELFF | TGTGCCAGCAGTACCGAAAACAGGGTAAACACCGGGGAGCTGTTTTTT
TRBJ2-7 | . | . | TRBV5-5 | CASGESGATYEQYF | TGTGCCAGCGGTGAGTCGGGGGCCACCTACGAGCAGTACTTC
TRBJ1-5 | . | few | TRBV6-1 | CAGGSRGLSRGGNQPQHF | TGTGCCGGGGGGAGCAGGGGCCTGTCCCGTGGGGGCAATCAGCCCCAGCATTTT
TRBJ2-1 | TRBD2 | few | TRBV5-1 | CASKAGGFRSYNEQFF | TGTGCCAGCAAAGCGGGAGGTTTCCGCTCCTACAATGAGCAGTTCTTC
TRBJ2-4 | . | few | TRBV19 | CASSVPQGEQPLAKNIQYF | TGTGCCAGTAGTGTCCCGCAGGGTGAACAACCCCTAGCCAAAAACATTCAGTACTTC
TRBJ2-1 | TRBD2 | many | TRBV11-2 | CASSLVGTSGRMYNEQFF | TGTGCCAGCAGCTTAGTGGGGACTAGCGGGAGGATGTACAATGAGCAGTTCTTC
TRBJ1-4 | . | few | TRBV5-1 | CASSLGEGEKLFF | TGCGCCAGCAGCTTGGGTGAGGGTGAAAAACTGTTTTTT
TRBJ2-7 | . | . | TRBV28 | CASSLPARAGYEQYF | TGTGCCAGCAGTTTACCCGCCAGGGCCGGCTACGAGCAGTACTTC
TRBJ2-5 | . | many | TRBV18 | CASSPGVGETQYF | TGTGCCAGCAGTCCAGGGGTGGGGGAGACCCAGTACTTC
TRBJ2-4 | . | . | TRBV27 | CASSPGRMLAKNIQYF | TGTGCCAGCAGCCCCGGACGGATGCTAGCCAAAAACATTCAGTACTTC
TRBJ2-5 | TRBD2 | many | TRBV6-1 | CASSEFANLAGVVETQYF | TGTGCCAGCAGTGAATTCGCCAATCTAGCGGGAGTGGTTGAGACCCAGTACTTC
TRBJ2-7 | TRBD2 | few | TRBV27 | CASSPGLAYYEQYF | TGTGCCAGCAGTCCCGGACTAGCTTACTACGAGCAGTACTTC
TRBJ1-1 | . | many | TRBV28 | CASSLGRTTEAFF | TGTGCCAGCAGTTTAGGTAGGACCACTGAAGCTTTCTTT
TRBJ2-3 | TRBD2 | . | TRBV19 | CASSLPGGPSGADTQYF | TGTGCCAGTAGTCTCCCGGGGGGTCCCAGCGGAGCGGATACGCAGTATTTT
TRBJ2-2 | . | many | TRBV28 | CASSLGGTTGELFF | TGTGCCAGCAGTTTAGGAGGGACCACCGGGGAGCTGTTTTTT
TRBJ2-7 | . | many | TRBV29-1 | CSVEDPGTQHEQYF | TGCAGCGTTGAAGATCCCGGGACTCAGCACGAGCAGTACTTC
TRBJ1-5 | . | . | TRBV6-1 | CASRINQPQHF | TGTGCCAGCAGGATTAATCAGCCCCAGCATTTT
TRBJ1-5 | . | few | TRBV28 | CASSFPTGSNQPQHF | TGTGCCAGCAGTTTTCCGACAGGTAGCAATCAGCCCCAGCATTTT
TRBJ2-5 | . | many | TRBV7-2 | CASSRFGQQETQYF | TGTGCCAGCAGCAGATTCGGACAGCAAGAGACCCAGTACTTC
TRBJ2-1 | TRBD1 | many | TRBV7-2 | CASSSDRDSSYNEQFF | TGTGCCAGCAGCTCGGACAGGGACAGCTCCTACAATGAGCAGTTCTTC
TRBJ2-1 | . | many | TRBV29-1 | CSVEDSDRVSYNEQFF | TGCAGCGTTGAAGATAGTGACAGAGTCTCCTACAATGAGCAGTTCTTC
TRBJ1-2 | . | . | TRBV19 | CASSIVIQGAGGYTF | TGTGCCAGTAGTATAGTAATACAAGGGGCTGGAGGCTACACCTTC
TRBJ1-1 | . | . | TRBV7-9 | CASSRDSFEAFF | TGTGCCAGCAGCCGCGACAGTTTTGAAGCTTTCTTT
TRBJ2-7 | . | many | TRBV12-5 | CASGLVQRGSNEQYF | TGTGCTAGTGGTTTGGTACAAAGGGGTAGCAACGAGCAGTACTTC
TRBJ2-6 | . | . | TRBV9 | CASSESSGANVLTF | TGTGCCAGCAGCGAGAGCTCTGGGGCCAACGTCCTGACTTTC
TRBJ2-1 | . | . | TRBV19 | CASTKAPPGYNEQFF | TGTGCCAGTACTAAGGCCCCGCCGGGCTACAATGAGCAGTTCTTC
TRBJ2-1 | . | few | TRBV7-9 | CASSERYRQFF | TGTGCCAGCAGCGAACGGTATAGGCAGTTCTTC